This entry lists 23 T cell receptor beta chains sequenced from one sample in a study of control samples from healthy donors and cancer patients. Produced via immunoSEQ multiplex PCR; TCRdb's table is partial and in-frame only. The sample has 70,000 or so clones, around four fifths seen once. The sequencing input was blood. These receptors came from a man aged 50 to 60 in good health.

V usage is TRBV28 and J usage is TRBJ2-1; D is perhaps TRBD1 (6 bases). This CDR3 comprises 17 residues. V was trimmed by 6 bases and J by 7 bases, leaving 25 bases between them. CDR1 MDHEN and CDR2 SYDVKM come from the germline V gene. CDR3 sequence: CASSLLGSTGVRNEQFF. DNA of the CDR3: TGTGCCAGCAGCCTCCTGGGCTCGACAGGAGTACGGAATGAGCAGTTCTTC.

The chain carries TRBV30 and TRBJ1-1; D gene uncertain. The length of the CDR3 is 13 residues. Trimming removed 1 base from V and 0 bases from J, with 6 bases in between. Germline CDR1 GTSNPN, CDR2 SVGIG (reference sequence). CDR3 region: CAWSAQLNTEAFF. In nucleotides, the CDR3 is TGTGCCTGGAGTGCGCAGCTGAACACTGAAGCTTTCTTT.

The chain is built from TRBV3-1 (or the pseudogene TRBV3-2) and TRBJ1-3; no firm D call. The CDR3 contains 14 residues. V dropped 1 base and J dropped 0 bases, with 4 bases sitting between them. CDR1 is LGHDT and CDR2 is YNNKEL in the germline V gene (reference sequence). CDR3 amino acids: CASSQGLSGNTIYF. The DNA for the CDR3 is TGTGCCAGCAGCCAAGGGCTCTCTGGAAACACCATATATTTT.

This chain uses TRBV4-1 with TRBJ2-5; TRBD2 aligns across 7 bases. Germline assignment: CDR1 MGHRA and CDR2 YSYEKL. This CDR3 is built from 16 residues. The junction had 17 bases not matched to a gene; V was cut back by 4 bases and J by 9 bases. CDR3 sequence reads: CASSPIGRELSVAQYF. The CDR3 bases are TGCGCCAGCAGCCCGATTGGGCGGGAGTTGTCGGTAGCCCAGTACTTC.

The chain links TRBV4-3 to TRBJ1-2; D remains unclear. This CDR3 contains 17 residues. Trimming left V 0 bases short and J 2 bases short, with 16 bases between. Per the germline V gene, CDR1 is LGHNA and CDR2 is YSLEER. CDR3 amino acids: CASSQDYIQIPNYGYTF. CDR3 bases: TGCGCCAGCAGCCAAGATTATATCCAGATACCCAACTATGGCTACACCTTC.

The chain couples TRBV7-7 to TRBJ1-2; TRBD1 might be the D (5 bases). The germline CDR1 and CDR2 sequences are SSHAT and FNYEAQ (reference sequence). This CDR3 contains 16 residues. Trimming removed 5 bases from V and 4 bases from J, with 20 bases in between. CDR3 bases: TGTGCCAGCAGCCCTTTGGGGAAAGGGGACGGCTATGGCTACACCTTC. It codes for CASSPLGKGDGYGYTF. Supplemented by reference TRBV7-7 and TRBJ1-2, the full variable domain reads GAGVSQSPRYKVTKRGQDVTLRCDPISSHATLYWYQQALGQGPEFLTYFNYEAQPDKSGLPSDRFSAERPEGSISTLTIQRTEQRDSAMYRCASSPLGKGDGYGYTFGSGTRLTVV.

The CDR3, as DNA: TGCAGTGCAGGGACTAGCTACGAGCAGTACTTC. This translates into CSAGTSYEQYF. The chain links TRBV20-1 to TRBJ2-7; 8 bases line up with TRBD2. CDR3 size: 11 residues. Losses at the gene ends were 6 bases for V and 3 bases for J; bases not matched to a gene: 1. Germline lookup yields CDR1 DFQATT and CDR2 SNEGSKA (reference sequence).

This chain links TRBV7-8 with TRBJ2-1, with 9 bases lining up with TRBD2. CDR1 SGHVS and CDR2 FQNEAQ come from the germline V gene. Germline trimming cut 4 bases from V and 4 bases from J; bases unmatched to any gene: 5. The CDR3 consists of 15 residues. CDR3 residues: CASSYETSGYNEQFF. In nucleotides, the CDR3 is TGTGCCAGCAGCTACGAGACTAGCGGATACAATGAGCAGTTCTTC. The variable domain in full, with the rest retrieved from reference TRBV7-8 and TRBJ2-1, is GAGVSQSPRYKVAKRGQDVALRCDPISGHVSLFWYQQALGQGPEFLTYFQNEAQLDKSGLPSDRFFAERPEGSVSTLKIQRTQQEDSAVYLCASSYETSGYNEQFFGPGTRLTVL.

This rearrangement joins TRBV19 to TRBJ2-3; 9 bases agree with TRBD1. V lost 9 bases and J lost 2; bases outside the gene matches: 6. Germline-derived CDR1 and CDR2 are LNHDA and SQIVND (reference sequence). CDR3 size: 14 residues. CDR3 protein: CASRTGGATDTQYF. Written as DNA, the CDR3 is TGTGCCAGCAGAACAGGGGGCGCCACAGATACGCAGTATTTT.

The rearrangement links TRBV28 to TRBJ2-7; the D is unclear. The CDR3 is made up of 15 amino acids. Between the trimmed V and J ends, which lost 4 bases and 4 bases, there was a span of 17 bases. Per the germline V gene, CDR1 is MDHEN and CDR2 is SYDVKM. CDR3 nucleotide sequence: TGTGCCAGCAGTTGGCAATCCGCAGGTGTTTACGAGCAGTACTTC. Translating it yields CASSWQSAGVYEQYF.

The CDR3 sequence: CAGLEMDAYEQYF. The CDR3 coding sequence is TGTGCCGGCCTGGAAATGGACGCCTACGAGCAGTACTTC. The chain carries TRBV30 and TRBJ2-7; no reliable D call. V lost 8 bases to trimming and J lost 2 bases, with 16 bases between them. The V gene's germline CDR1 is GTSNPN and CDR2 SVGIG (reference sequence). This CDR3 contains 13 residues.

This chain connects TRBV5-6 to TRBJ2-7; D assignment may be TRBD1 or TRBD2 (6 bases each). The germline V and J ends were trimmed by 0 bases and 5 bases, with 12 bases remaining between them. The CDR3 is 14 residues long. Germline-derived CDR1 and CDR2 are SGHDT and YYEEEE. The CDR3 spells CASSLGGARDEQYF. The CDR3 DNA sequence: TGTGCCAGCAGCTTGGGGGGGGCAAGGGACGAGCAGTACTTC.

CDR3 protein: CATSRKGETQYF. The CDR3 coding sequence is TGTGCCACCAGCAGGAAGGGGGAGACCCAGTACTTC. The chain uses TRBV15 and TRBJ2-5; possible D gene TRBD1, 5 bases. This CDR3 region has 12 residues. Germline-derived CDR1 and CDR2 are LNHNV and YYDKDF (reference sequence). V dropped 3 bases and J dropped 5 bases, with 7 bases sitting between them.

The CDR3 DNA follows: TGTGCCAGCAGCTTAGACTCAAGGGCAGCAAACCCCACTGAGCAGTTCTTC. Its translation is CASSLDSRAANPTEQFF. This chain joins TRBV5-4 and TRBJ2-1; D gene unclear. The CDR3 has 17 residues. V lost 2 bases, J lost 9 bases, and 24 bases lay in between. Germline V gene data show CDR1 as SGHNT and CDR2 as YYREEE (reference sequence).

The chain uses TRBV6-2 or TRBV6-3 and TRBJ1-1; 7 bases are shared with TRBD1. Per the germline V gene, CDR1 is MNHEY and CDR2 is SVGEGT. V dropped 5 bases and J dropped 5; count of bases not matched to a gene: 5. The CDR3 runs 13 residues. This chain's CDR3 is CASSLTGRTEAFF. The DNA for the CDR3 is TGTGCCAGCAGTCTGACAGGGAGGACTGAAGCTTTCTTT.

The genes are TRBV2 and TRBJ1-4; D perhaps matches TRBD1 (5 bases). Trimming took 7 bases from V and 0 from J, leaving 12 bases between them. Germline CDR1 reads SNHLY; CDR2 reads FYNNEI. The CDR3 consists of 15 residues. This CDR3 reads CASKGDSATNEKLFF. CDR3 DNA sequence: TGTGCCAGCAAAGGCGACAGTGCAACTAATGAAAAACTGTTTTTT. The variable domain in full, completed from reference TRBV2 and TRBJ1-4, reads EPEVTQTPSHQVTQMGQEVILRCVPISNHLYFYWYRQILGQKVEFLVSFYNNEISEKSEIFDDQFSVERPDGSNFTLKIRSTKLEDSAMYFCASKGDSATNEKLFFGSGTQLSVL.

The rearrangement joins TRBV4-2 to TRBJ2-1; TRBD1 aligns across 9 bases. The length of the CDR3 is 16 residues. V gave up 3 bases and J gave up 5 bases; unmatched junction bases: 8. Germline-derived CDR1 and CDR2 are LGHNA and YNFKEQ. This CDR3 is CASSHNRQGGDNEQFF. The CDR3, as DNA: TGTGCCAGCAGCCATAACCGACAGGGGGGTGACAATGAGCAGTTCTTC.

The chain uses TRBV28 and TRBJ2-2; 8 bases agree with TRBD1. CDR3 length: 16 residues. V trimming: 6 bases; J trimming: 7 bases; junction bases outside the gene matches: 13. Germline CDR1 and CDR2: MDHEN and SYDVKM. For the CDR3, the DNA is TGTGCCAGCAGGATCCAGGGGGCGAGAGTCGGCGGGGAGCTGTTTTTT. This gives the protein CASRIQGARVGGELFF. The full variable domain, with the rest looked up from reference TRBV28 and TRBJ2-2, is DVKVTQSSRYLVKRTGEKVFLECVQDMDHENMFWYRQDPGLGLRLIYFSYDVKMKEKGDIPEGYSVSREKKERFSLILESASTNQTSMYLCASRIQGARVGGELFFGEGSRLTVL.

CDR3 DNA: TGTGCCATCAGTGAGCCCCGGGCAGGGTGGGACACTGAAGCTTTCTTT. Amino acid sequence: CAISEPRAGWDTEAFF. The rearrangement joins TRBV10-3 to TRBJ1-1; D may be TRBD1 (5 bases). The length of the CDR3 is 16 residues. Per the germline V gene, CDR1 is ENHRY and CDR2 is SYGVKD. V dropped 2 bases and J dropped 3 bases, with 16 bases sitting between them.

The V gene is TRBV29-1, the J gene TRBJ2-7, with a tentative D call TRBD1 (6 bases). This CDR3 has 13 residues. From germline, CDR1 is SQVTM and CDR2 ANQGSEA. Trimming removed 3 bases from V and 7 bases from J, with 16 bases in between. In DNA, the CDR3 is TGCAGCGTTGATGGGCAGGGGACCGGAGAGCAGTACTTC. This codes for CSVDGQGTGEQYF.

The genes are TRBV3-1 (or the pseudogene TRBV3-2) and TRBJ2-2; D is unclear. Germline loops: CDR1 LGHDT, CDR2 YNNKEL (reference sequence). This CDR3 contains 12 residues. Trimming removed 5 bases at V and 5 bases at J, with 6 bases between. CDR3 loop: CASSSPTGELFF. The CDR3 region has the DNA TGTGCCAGCAGCTCCCCTACCGGGGAGCTGTTTTTT.

The genes are TRBV27 and TRBJ1-1, with D maybe TRBD1 (5 bases). Germline V gene lookup returns CDR1 MNHEY and CDR2 SMNVEV (reference sequence). This CDR3 region has 15 residues. Trimming took off 5 bases at V and 10 bases at J, with 23 bases between the two ends. CDR3 coding DNA: TGTGCCAGCAGTGCAATGGGGGGACCGAGGGTTTCAGCTTTCTTT. Translating it yields CASSAMGGPRVSAFF.

The sample holds a few counts of this clone. The CDR3 region has the DNA TGTGCCAGCAGTGAAGGGGATGGCTACACCTTC. Residues: CASSEGDGYTF. The chain combines TRBV2 with TRBJ1-2; D is undetermined. CDR1 is SNHLY, CDR2 FYNNEI, per germline. The ends were cut back, 1 base at V and 6 bases at J, with 3 bases in the middle. The length of the CDR3 is 11 residues.